This is a list of T cell receptor beta chains from one sample in a study of CD8 T cells in ankylosing spondylitis. TCRdb re-analysed the 5' RACE reads in MiXCR, keeping a single row per CDR3 protein. The sample has fewer than 650,000 distinct CDR3 sequences, about 13% seen once. Material for sequencing was blood, either unsorted or a sorted T cell fraction (not recorded which). The receptor set was obtained from a male donor with ankylosing spondylitis. CDR3s include the opening cysteine and the closing phenylalanine or tryptophan. The D gene is left open where the match is weak. Only part of the rows carry a size: once, few, many, or a class if the clone is expanded.

clone_size,d_call,j_call,v_call,cdr3_aa,cdr3_nt
.,.,TRBJ1-2,TRBV7-9,CASSHGVSGGAGYGYTF,TGTGCCAGCAGCCACGGTGTTTCGGGTGGCGCCGGCTATGGCTACACCTTC
many,.,TRBJ2-2,TRBV24-1,CATSGNRELFF,TGTGCCACCAGTGGGAACCGGGAGCTGTTTTTT
many,TRBD1,TRBJ1-1,TRBV12-3/TRBV12-4,CASRFGTGSLNTEAFF,TGTGCCAGCAGATTCGGGACAGGGAGTTTGAACACTGAAGCTTTCTTT
few,.,TRBJ1-6,TRBV7-8,CASSLHRVPLHF,TGTGCCAGCAGCTTACATAGAGTACCCCTCCACTTT
many,.,TRBJ1-6,TRBV5-1,CASSLGNNNSPLHF,TGCGCCAGCAGCTTGGGCAACAATAATTCACCCCTCCACTTT
.,TRBD2,TRBJ2-2,TRBV20-1,CSAATAGGHLTGELFF,TGCAGTGCTGCAACAGCGGGAGGGCACTTGACCGGGGAGCTGTTTTTT
.,TRBD2,TRBJ2-3,TRBV20-1,CSAPPTSGRWGDTQYF,TGCAGTGCTCCCCCCACTAGCGGGAGATGGGGAGATACGCAGTATTTT
.,.,TRBJ2-3,TRBV5-1,CASSPRGGFFRADTQYF,TGCGCCAGCAGCCCACGCGGCGGCTTCTTTCGGGCAGATACGCAGTATTTT
.,TRBD1,TRBJ2-1,TRBV7-6,CASSSEMRTGGSEQFF,TGTGCCAGCAGCTCGGAGATGAGGACAGGGGGCAGTGAGCAGTTCTTC
few,.,TRBJ2-1,TRBV10-3,CAISEERYYNEQFF,TGTGCCATCAGTGAGGAGCGGTACTACAATGAGCAGTTCTTC
many,.,TRBJ2-1,TRBV5-1,CASSLAEVNEQFF,TGCGCCAGCAGCTTGGCTGAGGTTAATGAGCAGTTCTTC
many,.,TRBJ1-5,TRBV2,CASSGDFSNQPQHF,TGTGCCAGCAGTGGGGACTTTAGCAATCAGCCCCAGCATTTT
.,TRBD2,TRBJ2-3,TRBV3-1,CASSHRTSGSTDTQYF,TGTGCCAGCAGCCATAGGACTAGCGGGAGCACAGATACGCAGTATTTT
.,.,TRBJ2-3,TRBV24-1,CATSDGGDTQYF,TGTGCCACCAGTGATGGGGGAGATACGCAGTATTTT
many,TRBD1,TRBJ2-7,TRBV15,CATSRDRVRYEQYF,TGTGCCACCAGCAGGGACAGGGTTCGATACGAGCAGTACTTC